This TCR beta chain was obtained from a study of CD8 T cells in ankylosing spondylitis. Points on this clonotype: The antigen remains unidentified.

CDR1 is SGHVS and CDR2 is FQNEAQ in the germline V gene. V was cut by 5 bases and J by 3 bases, with 20 bases left in between. The CDR3 has 16 residues. TCRdb reprocessed the 5' RACE reads via MiXCR and lists one record per CDR3 protein. The sample has about 88,000 distinct CDR3 sequences, around 26% seen once. Study-level findings and limits: For ankylosing spondylitis blood, a TCR beta motif of 7 or 8 highly homologous variants appeared characteristic. Disease-linked clones reportedly concentrated significantly in matched ankylosing spondylitis synovial fluid.

The specimen was blood, either unsorted or a sorted T cell fraction (not recorded which). This chain uses TRBV7-8 with TRBJ2-7; weak D call: TRBD2 (5 bases). The receptor's source is a male donor with ankylosing spondylitis or in good health (not recorded which). CDR3 DNA sequence: TGTGCCAGCAGCCCGGGGATACGGGCCGTTGACTACGAGCAGTACTTC. Its translation: CASSPGIRAVDYEQYF.